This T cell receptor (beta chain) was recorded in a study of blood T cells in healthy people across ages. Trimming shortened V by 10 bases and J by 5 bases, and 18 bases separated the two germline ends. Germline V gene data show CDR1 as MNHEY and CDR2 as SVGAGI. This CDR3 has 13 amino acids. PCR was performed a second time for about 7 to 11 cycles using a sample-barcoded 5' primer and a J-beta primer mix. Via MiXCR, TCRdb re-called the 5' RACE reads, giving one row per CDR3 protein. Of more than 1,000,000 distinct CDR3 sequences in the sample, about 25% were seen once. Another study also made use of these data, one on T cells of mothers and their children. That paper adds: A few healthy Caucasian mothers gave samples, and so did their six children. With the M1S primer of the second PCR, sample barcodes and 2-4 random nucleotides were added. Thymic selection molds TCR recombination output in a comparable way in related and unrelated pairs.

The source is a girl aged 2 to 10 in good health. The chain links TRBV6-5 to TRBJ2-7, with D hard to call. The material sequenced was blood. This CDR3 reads CANSEWNGHEQYF. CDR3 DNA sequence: TGTGCCAACAGCGAATGGAACGGCCACGAGCAGTACTTC.